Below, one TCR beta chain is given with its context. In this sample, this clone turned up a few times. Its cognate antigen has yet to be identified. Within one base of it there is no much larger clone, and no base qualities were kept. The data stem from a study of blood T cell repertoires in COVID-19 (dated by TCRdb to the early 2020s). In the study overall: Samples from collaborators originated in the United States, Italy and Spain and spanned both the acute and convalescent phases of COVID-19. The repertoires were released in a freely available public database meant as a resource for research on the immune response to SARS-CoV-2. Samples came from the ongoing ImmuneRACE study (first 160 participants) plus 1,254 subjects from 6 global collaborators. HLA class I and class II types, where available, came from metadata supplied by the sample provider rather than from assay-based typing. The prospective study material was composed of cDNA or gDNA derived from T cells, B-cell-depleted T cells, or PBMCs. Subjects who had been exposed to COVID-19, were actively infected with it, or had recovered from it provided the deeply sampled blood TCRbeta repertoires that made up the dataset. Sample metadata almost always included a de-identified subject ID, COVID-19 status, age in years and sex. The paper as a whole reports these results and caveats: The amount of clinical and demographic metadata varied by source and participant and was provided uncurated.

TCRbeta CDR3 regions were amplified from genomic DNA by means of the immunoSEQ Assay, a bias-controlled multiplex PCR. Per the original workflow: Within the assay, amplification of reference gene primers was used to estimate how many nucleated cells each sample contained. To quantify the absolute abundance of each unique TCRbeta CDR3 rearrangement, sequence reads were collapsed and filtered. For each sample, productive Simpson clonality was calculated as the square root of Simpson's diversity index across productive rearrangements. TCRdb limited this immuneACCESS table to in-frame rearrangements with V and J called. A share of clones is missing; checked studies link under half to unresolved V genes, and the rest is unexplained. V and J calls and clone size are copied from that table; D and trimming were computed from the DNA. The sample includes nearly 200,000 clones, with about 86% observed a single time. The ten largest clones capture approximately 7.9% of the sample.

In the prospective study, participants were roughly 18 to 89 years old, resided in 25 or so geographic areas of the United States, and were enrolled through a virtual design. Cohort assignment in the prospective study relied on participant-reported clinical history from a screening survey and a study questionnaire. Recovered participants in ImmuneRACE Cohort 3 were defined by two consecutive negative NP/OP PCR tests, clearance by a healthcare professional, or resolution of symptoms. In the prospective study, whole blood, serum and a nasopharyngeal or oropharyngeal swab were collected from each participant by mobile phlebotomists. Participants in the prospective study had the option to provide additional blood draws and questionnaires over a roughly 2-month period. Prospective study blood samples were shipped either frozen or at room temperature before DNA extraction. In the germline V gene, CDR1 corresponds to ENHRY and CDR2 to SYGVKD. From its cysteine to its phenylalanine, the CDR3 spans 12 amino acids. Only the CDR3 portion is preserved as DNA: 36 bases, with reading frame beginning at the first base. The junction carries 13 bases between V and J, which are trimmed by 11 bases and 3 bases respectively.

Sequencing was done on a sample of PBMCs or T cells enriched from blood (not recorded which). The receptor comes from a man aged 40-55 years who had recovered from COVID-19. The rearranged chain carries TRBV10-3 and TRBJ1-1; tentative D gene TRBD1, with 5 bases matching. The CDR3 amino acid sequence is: CASGQGDTEAFF. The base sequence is TGTGCCTCCGGCCAGGGTGACACTGAAGCTTTCTTT.